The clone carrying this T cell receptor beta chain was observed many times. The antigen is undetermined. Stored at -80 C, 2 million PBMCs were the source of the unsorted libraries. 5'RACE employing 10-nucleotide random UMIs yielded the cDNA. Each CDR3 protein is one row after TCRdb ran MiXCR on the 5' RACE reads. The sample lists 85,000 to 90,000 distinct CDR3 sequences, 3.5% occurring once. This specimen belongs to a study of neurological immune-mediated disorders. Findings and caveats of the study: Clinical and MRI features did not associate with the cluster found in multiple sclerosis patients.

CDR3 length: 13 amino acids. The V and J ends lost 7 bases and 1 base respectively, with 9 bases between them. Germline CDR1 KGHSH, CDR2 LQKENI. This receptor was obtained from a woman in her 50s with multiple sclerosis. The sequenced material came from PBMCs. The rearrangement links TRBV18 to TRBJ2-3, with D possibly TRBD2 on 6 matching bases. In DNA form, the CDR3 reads TGTGCCAGCTACTGGGGGGGCACAGATACGCAGTATTTT. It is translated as CASYWGGTDTQYF.